This T cell receptor (beta chain) was identified during a study of CD8+ T cells in alopecia areata. About the study: Treated patients were dosed with oral tofacitinib, taking 5 to 10 mg twice daily. Findings of the study overall: Relative to normal scalp, lesional scalp, especially alopecia totalis/universalis, showed higher clonality. While tofacitinib was given, many expanded lesional clones persisted in scalp and blood.

The CDR3 runs 13 residues. In germline, CDR1 is GTSNPN, CDR2 SVGIG (reference sequence). Trimming cost V 1 base and J 4 bases; bases outside gene matches: 2. Comment on this clone: The target antigen is unknown.

As the sequencing template, cDNA was produced by extracting RNA and reverse transcribing it. The protocol was immunoSEQ multiplex PCR, while the TCRdb copy is restricted to in-frame clones and leaves out a portion. The sample shows approximately 220,000 clones, more than 30% of them seen only once. Treatment reported: oral pan-JAK inhibitor, 5-10 mg twice daily. The TCR comes from a human donor with alopecia areata. The sequences come from CD4+ T cells sorted from blood, collected between weeks 30 and 35, from a patient treated with tofacitinib. The chain joins TRBV30 to TRBJ1-1, with 8 bases that match TRBD1. The CDR3 nucleotides read TGTGCCTGGAGTGCAGGGGGCGGCACTGAAGCTTTCTTT. Translation: CAWSAGGGTEAFF.